This record looks at one T cell receptor beta chain sequence and its context. This sample was included in a study of blood T cell repertoires in COVID-19. Overall study: Acute and convalescent COVID-19 samples came from the United States, Italy and Spain. From T cells, B-cell-depleted T cells, or PBMCs came the material, which was cDNA or gDNA.

Per the authors' pipeline: The assay estimated nucleated cells by amplifying reference gene primers. Libraries were prepared by immunoSEQ multiplex PCR; TCRdb keeps only in-frame clonotypes and omits some of them. Clone size and V and J calls were adopted from that table, with D and trimming inferred from the DNA. The data show 65,000 to 80,000 clones, roughly 80% seen once. Per the germline V gene, CDR1 is SGHRS and CDR2 is YFSETQ. This CDR3 is 15 amino acids long. Trimming at V came to 1 base and at J to 2 bases, leaving 5 bases not matched to a gene. The clonotype was recovered from a human donor in a cohort sampled during active COVID-19. Sequencing input: peripheral blood. The chain carries TRBV5-1 and TRBJ2-7; 8 bases are shared with TRBD2. The CDR3, as DNA: TGCGCCAGCAGCTTGAATCCGGGGGGGCCCTACGAGCAGTACTTC. Its protein is CASSLNPGGPYEQYF.